Listed below are T cell receptor beta chains from one sample, sequenced in a study of blood T cells in healthy people across ages. TCRdb used MiXCR to reprocess the 5' RACE reads, holding one entry per CDR3 protein. The repertoire has about 280,000 distinct CDR3 sequences, 25% to 30% of them found once; the top ten carry 29%. Input material: blood. The receptors come from a woman aged 65 to 85 in good health. The conserved cysteine and the conserved F or W are not part of the CDR3 here. Each record gives: CDR3 protein, V gene, J gene, D gene. A D gene is named only where the DNA matches it firmly.

ASSPTRGEQF,TRBV6-6,TRBJ2-1,NA
SAKAKGLAGETQY,TRBV29-1,TRBJ2-5,TRBD2
ASSSFRNEQF,TRBV11-2,NA,NA
ASSPGQAYNEQF,TRBV7-2,NA,TRBD1
SARSAANYEQY,TRBV20-1,NA,NA
SAREPWGSTDTQY,TRBV20-1,TRBJ2-3,NA
ASSLQGRGQPQH,TRBV28,TRBJ1-5,NA
SVADRPNEKLL,TRBV29-1,TRBJ1-4,TRBD1
ASSLEGNEQF,TRBV5-1,TRBJ2-1,NA
ASSQGEGSNQPQH,TRBV4-2,TRBJ1-5,NA
ASSFGLTGAAETQY,TRBV5-1,TRBJ2-5,NA
ASSLVVGGIETQY,TRBV7-2,TRBJ2-5,TRBD2
AIRTGGSYEQY,TRBV10-3,NA,NA
SGGSARETQY,TRBV29-1,TRBJ2-5,NA
ASSKPARQVWETQY,TRBV28,TRBJ2-5,NA
ASSQVGSGANVLT,TRBV3-1,TRBJ2-6,NA
ASSLVQGQEIEKLF,TRBV7-2,TRBJ1-4,TRBD1
ASSLDLSRRTTLSGANVLT,TRBV11-2,TRBJ2-6,NA
ASSQGQGRGYT,TRBV3-1,TRBJ1-2,TRBD1
ASSEFGQGKETQY,TRBV25-1,TRBJ2-5,TRBD1
AVSGTGDFQPQH,TRBV10-3,TRBJ1-5,TRBD1
ASSFLDSTDTQY,TRBV28,TRBJ2-3,NA
ASSLAVNNEQF,TRBV7-2,TRBJ2-1,NA
SVEPADNEKLF,TRBV29-1,TRBJ1-4,NA
SVYGLAGAGELF,TRBV29-1,TRBJ2-2,TRBD2
ASSLAGTERSSGNTIY,TRBV7-2,TRBJ1-3,TRBD1
ASSLEFNEQF,TRBV5-5,TRBJ2-1,NA
ASSWDRAKGGEKLF,TRBV7-2,TRBJ1-4,TRBD1
ASSLLLGGNEKLF,TRBV3-1,TRBJ1-4,NA
SVFDRGTDTQY,TRBV29-1,TRBJ2-3,TRBD1
ASSLVQYGYT,TRBV28,TRBJ1-2,NA
ASSKRAEPNEKLF,TRBV21-1,TRBJ1-4,NA
ASRMSTEAF,TRBV12-3/TRBV12-4,TRBJ1-1,NA
ASSLGGGPINEQF,TRBV11-3,TRBJ2-1,NA
ASSSGPHGQETQY,TRBV5-1,TRBJ2-5,NA
ASSLGPTGLSNTEAF,TRBV7-9,TRBJ1-1,NA
ASSPASSVPEAF,TRBV18,TRBJ1-1,NA
ASNLYQETQY,TRBV28,TRBJ2-5,NA
ASSAQGAVTEAF,TRBV5-1,TRBJ1-1,TRBD1
ASRLADRDTGELF,TRBV12-3/TRBV12-4,TRBJ2-2,NA
ASSSRTEQF,TRBV7-2,TRBJ2-1,NA
SVEGQGTDTQY,TRBV29-1,TRBJ2-3,TRBD1
ASSSKAGSLGKDEQY,TRBV28,NA,NA
ASSFDRAKNIQY,TRBV7-2,TRBJ2-4,NA
ASSYSGQGADTQY,TRBV11-2,TRBJ2-3,TRBD2
ASSYGGTIAGEVDEQY,TRBV6-2/TRBV6-3,TRBJ2-7,TRBD2
ASSYSRQVSDTQY,TRBV6-5,TRBJ2-3,NA